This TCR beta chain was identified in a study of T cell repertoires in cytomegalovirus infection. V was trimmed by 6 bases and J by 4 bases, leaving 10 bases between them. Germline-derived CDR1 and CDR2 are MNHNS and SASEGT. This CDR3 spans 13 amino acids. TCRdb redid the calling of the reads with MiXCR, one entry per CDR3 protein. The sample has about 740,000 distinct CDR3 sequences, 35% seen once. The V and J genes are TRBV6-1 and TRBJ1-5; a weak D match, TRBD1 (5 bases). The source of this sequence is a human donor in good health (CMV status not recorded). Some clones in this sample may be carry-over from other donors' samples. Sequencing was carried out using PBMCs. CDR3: CASRIQGNQPQHF. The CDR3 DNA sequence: TGTGCCAGCAGAATCCAGGGAAATCAGCCCCAGCATTTT.